The 10 T cell receptor beta chains listed next were all sequenced from one sample in a study of immune characterization of retroperitoneal liposarcoma. Each CDR3 protein gets one entry after TCRdb re-called the PCR reads with MiXCR. The sample has about 11,000 distinct CDR3 sequences; 22% are singletons. What was sequenced was blood. All receptors derive from a female donor with retroperitoneal liposarcoma.

The chain combines TRBV12-3 or TRBV12-4 with TRBJ2-1, with D perhaps TRBD2 (5 bases). The CDR3 is 11 amino acids. Between the trimmed V and J ends, which lost 1 base and 13 bases, there was a span of 8 bases. Written as DNA, the CDR3 is TGTGCCAGCAGTTTAGGGGAGACCCAGTTCTTC. Its translation is CASSLGETQFF.

The J gene is TRBJ1-1, the V gene TRBV12-3 or TRBV12-4; D unclear. V was clipped by 2 bases and J by 11 bases, with 12 bases between them. CDR3 size: 12 residues. The DNA of the CDR3 is TGTGCCAGCAGTTTACTGGCAATGGGGGCTTTCTTT. Translated, it gives CASSLLAMGAFF.

The rearrangement joins TRBV5-1 to TRBJ1-1; D gene unclear. Per germline, CDR1 SGHRS and CDR2 YFSETQ. V dropped 0 bases and J dropped 3 bases, with 12 bases sitting between them. This CDR3 spans 15 amino acids. The CDR3 bases are TGCGCCAGCAGCTTGGACGCAGGATCGGACACTGAAGCTTTCTTT. Its translation is CASSLDAGSDTEAFF.

Only one count was recorded for this clonotype. The chain is built from TRBV28 and TRBJ1-1; D is possibly TRBD1 (5 bases). This CDR3 has 15 residues. The V and J ends lost 5 bases and 4 bases respectively, with 17 bases between them. CDR1 is MDHEN, CDR2 SYDVKM, per germline. The DNA of the CDR3 is TGTGCCAGCAGTACTGGGAGGGCTAGGGGCACTGAAGCTTTCTTT. Amino acid sequence: CASSTGRARGTEAFF.

Sample share makes this clonotype medium-sized. The V gene is TRBV12-3 or TRBV12-4, the J gene TRBJ2-5; 9 positions agree with TRBD1. The CDR3 is 13 residues long. V was clipped by 8 bases and J by 4 bases; unmatched bases: 5. The CDR3 DNA reads TGTGCCAGCGGGACAGGGTTGAGAGAGACCCAGTACTTC. Its translation: CASGTGLRETQYF.

The chain is built from TRBV6-1 and TRBJ1-2, with unresolved D. The V end was cut by 7 bases, the J end by 5 bases, with 14 bases between. Germline CDR1 is MNHNS and CDR2 is SASEGT. This CDR3 region has 13 residues. The CDR3 loop is CASKAPPGYGYTF. The CDR3 DNA reads TGTGCCAGCAAGGCCCCCCCGGGGTATGGCTACACCTTC.

The chain employs TRBV4-1 and TRBJ1-3, with D unresolved. Deletions cut 4 bases from V and 0 bases from J, with 10 bases between. The CDR3 length is 15 residues. The germline CDR1 and CDR2 sequences are MGHRA and YSYEKL. The CDR3 loop reads CASSPRPSSGNTIYF. CDR3 nucleotides: TGCGCCAGCAGCCCCAGACCCAGCTCTGGAAACACCATATATTTT.

This clonotype appeared many times. The chain combines TRBV6-1 with TRBJ2-1; TRBD1 agrees at 9 bases. V lost 6 bases and J lost 8; bases outside the gene matches: 14. CDR1 and CDR2 from the germline V gene are MNHNS and SASEGT. This CDR3 region has 16 residues. Written as DNA, the CDR3 is TGTGCCAGCAGCCTGTTGCCGGGACAGGGTAATGATGAGCAGTTCTTC. Amino acids: CASSLLPGQGNDEQFF.

About this clonotype: This may stem from a read error, because a much larger clone lies one nucleotide away. The chain couples TRBV28 to TRBJ2-4; TRBD2 agrees at 10 bases. CDR1 and CDR2 (germline): MDHEN, SYDVKM. The CDR3 consists of 15 residues. The trim removed 7 bases at V and 13 bases at J, leaving 16 bases unmatched. CDR3 coding DNA: TGTGCCAGCAAAGCGGGAGGGCCGAGCTACAATGAGCAGTACTTC. Protein sequence: CASKAGGPSYNEQYF.

This chain uses TRBV7-9 with TRBJ2-1; 13 bases fit TRBD2. This CDR3 spans 15 amino acids. V was clipped by 5 bases and J by 9 bases; unmatched bases: 7. CDR1 is SEHNR, CDR2 FQNEAQ, per germline (reference sequence). This chain's CDR3 is CASSPGTSGTGEQFF. In DNA form, the CDR3 reads TGTGCCAGCAGCCCCGGGACTAGCGGGACCGGTGAGCAGTTCTTC.